The 18 T cell receptor beta chains below all came from one sample that was sequenced in a study of shared clonotypes between healthy human individuals. TCRdb keeps only in-frame clones here, not all; method: immunoSEQ multiplex PCR. The sample holds around 1.5 million clones, approximately 98% seen once. Specimen: naive CD4+ T cells sorted from blood. Subset meaning: CD45RA+ positively selected. These receptors came from a man younger than 45 in good health.

The rearrangement links TRBV27 to TRBJ2-7; a possible D gene is TRBD2 (6 bases). Germline CDR1 and CDR2: MNHEY and SMNVEV (reference sequence). This CDR3 has 14 amino acids. The ends were cut back, 6 bases at V and 6 bases at J, with 18 bases in the middle. CDR3 residues: CASRSAGPSPEQYF. As DNA, the CDR3 is TGTGCCAGCAGATCAGCGGGTCCCTCTCCCGAGCAGTACTTC.

Comment on this clone: Distinct nucleotide sequences in the sample also encode this CDR3. The chain uses TRBV5-4 and TRBJ2-3; D remains unclear. V lost 0 bases, J lost 4 bases, and 3 bases lay in between. The CDR3 runs to 12 residues. CDR1 and CDR2 from the germline V gene are SGHNT and YYREEE (reference sequence). The CDR3 DNA is TGTGCCAGCAGCTTGGACTCAGATACGCAGTATTTT. It yields the protein CASSLDSDTQYF.

The J gene is TRBJ1-4, the V gene TRBV28; D gene unclear. CDR3 length: 12 residues. V gave up 7 bases and J gave up 7 bases, with 10 bases separating them. Germline loops: CDR1 MDHEN, CDR2 SYDVKM. The CDR3: CASKRSGEKLFF. CDR3 nucleotide sequence: TGTGCCAGCAAACGTAGTGGTGAAAAACTGTTTTTT.

The chain carries TRBV7-3 and TRBJ2-2, with TRBD2 as a possible D gene (6 bases). V lost 5 bases and J lost 6, with 10 bases in between. The CDR3 length is 13 residues. Looked up from germline, CDR1 is SGHTA and CDR2 is FQGTGA. The CDR3 DNA follows: TGTGCCAGCAGCGGAGGGGTTGCCGGGGAGCTGTTTTTT. Translating it yields CASSGGVAGELFF.

The gene calls are TRBV6-5 and TRBJ2-1; TRBD2 matches 7 bases. Trimming took 8 bases from V and 4 from J; bases not matched to a gene: 2. The CDR3 totals 12 residues. Germline CDR1 and CDR2: MNHEY and SVGAGI. CDR3 residues: CASGGRYNEQFF. As DNA, the CDR3 is TGTGCCAGCGGCGGGAGATACAATGAGCAGTTCTTC.

The gene calls are TRBV2 and TRBJ1-1; a weak D match, TRBD1 (5 bases). CDR1 SNHLY and CDR2 FYNNEI come from the germline V gene. There are 15 residues in the CDR3. V lost 5 bases and J lost 4, with 17 bases in between. CDR3: CASSSGHKGATEAFF. CDR3 in DNA: TGTGCCAGCAGTTCCGGACATAAAGGGGCCACTGAAGCTTTCTTT.

This chain links TRBV5-1 with TRBJ2-3; weak D call: TRBD1 (6 bases). Germline V gives CDR1 SGHRS, CDR2 YFSETQ. Deletions cut 0 bases from V and 5 bases from J, with 13 bases between. The CDR3 length is 15 residues. The CDR3 coding sequence is TGCGCCAGCAGCTTGGGACAGGTAGATCGAGATACGCAGTATTTT. Its protein product is CASSLGQVDRDTQYF. Based on the CDR3 plus reference TRBV5-1 and TRBJ2-3, the full variable domain is KAGVTQTPRYLIKTRGQQVTLSCSPISGHRSVSWYQQTPGQGLQFLFEYFSETQRNKGNFPGRFSGRQFSNSRSEMNVSTLELGDSALYLCASSLGQVDRDTQYFGPGTRLTVL.

V usage is TRBV28 and J usage is TRBJ2-1; tentatively, D is TRBD2 (6 bases). This CDR3 is built from 15 residues. Germline loops: CDR1 MDHEN, CDR2 SYDVKM. Trimming took 4 bases from V and 13 from J, leaving 23 bases between them. This chain's CDR3 is CASSYPDSSGVPQFF. For the CDR3, the DNA is TGTGCCAGCAGTTACCCCGATAGTAGCGGAGTCCCCCAGTTCTTC.

The V gene is TRBV7-8, the J gene TRBJ1-5; weak D call: TRBD1 (6 bases). Germline CDR1 and CDR2: SGHVS and FQNEAQ. V lost 5 bases to trimming and J lost 3 bases, with 14 bases between them. This CDR3 contains 15 residues. The CDR3 region has the DNA TGTGCCAGCAGCCCGGACAGACCTCTCAATCAGCCCCAGCATTTT. It yields the protein CASSPDRPLNQPQHF.

The chain is built from TRBV5-6 and TRBJ2-1; 7 nucleotides align to TRBD1. From germline, CDR1 is SGHDT and CDR2 YYEEEE. After removal of 0 bases from V and 8 bases from J, the junction contained 8 bases not matched to a gene. The CDR3 loop spans 15 amino acids. CDR3 sequence (DNA): TGTGCCAGCAGCTTGGCCAGGGGGTTCGTGGATGAGCAGTTCTTC. It codes for CASSLARGFVDEQFF.

The chain is built from TRBV12-5 and TRBJ2-2, with 7 bases fitting TRBD2. Germline V gene sequence: CDR1 LGHNT, CDR2 FRNRAP. With V trimmed by 0 bases and J by 5 bases, 6 bases remained unmatched. The CDR3 length is 16 residues. Here the CDR3 reads CASGLVLTSETGELFF. Written as DNA, the CDR3 is TGTGCTAGTGGTTTGGTACTAACTAGCGAGACCGGGGAGCTGTTTTTT. Complete variable domain (other parts from reference TRBV12-5 and TRBJ2-2): DARVTQTPRHKVTEMGQEVTMRCQPILGHNTVFWYRQTMMQGLELLAYFRNRAPLDDSGMPKDRFSAEMPDATLATLKIQPSEPRDSAVYFCASGLVLTSETGELFFGEGSRLTVL.

The genes are TRBV19 and TRBJ1-5; D unresolved. The V and J ends lost 1 base and 1 base respectively, with 8 bases between them. This CDR3 comprises 15 residues. CDR1 LNHDA and CDR2 SQIVND come from the germline V gene (reference sequence). The CDR3 sequence: CASSIGLRSNQPQHF. As DNA, the CDR3 is TGTGCCAGTAGTATAGGATTGAGAAGCAATCAGCCCCAGCATTTT.

This chain links TRBV5-1 with TRBJ1-5; D gene unclear. The CDR3 contains 14 residues. Germline V CDR1 and CDR2: SGHRS, YFSETQ. The V gene lost 4 bases and the J gene lost 6 bases, with 14 bases spanning the gap. The CDR3 region is CASSVGLEGQPQHF. CDR3 bases: TGCGCCAGCAGCGTAGGACTAGAGGGTCAGCCCCAGCATTTT.

The chain carries TRBV5-1 and TRBJ2-3, with D maybe TRBD1 (5 bases). The CDR3 has 14 amino acids. The V gene lost 0 bases and the J gene lost 5 bases, with 10 bases spanning the gap. Germline CDR1 SGHRS, CDR2 YFSETQ. The CDR3 sequence: CASSLGRGIDTQYF. Here the CDR3 DNA reads TGCGCCAGCAGCTTGGGTAGGGGTATAGATACGCAGTATTTT.

The V gene is TRBV16, the J gene TRBJ1-2; D gene unclear. The CDR3 contains 13 residues. Looked up from germline, CDR1 is KGHSY and CDR2 is FQNENV. Between the trimmed V and J ends, which lost 0 bases and 2 bases, there was a span of 4 bases. The chain's CDR3 is CASSQSGNYGYTF. CDR3 nucleotides: TGTGCCAGCAGCCAATCGGGGAACTATGGCTACACCTTC.

This clone appeared a few times. This sequence joins TRBV6-5 and TRBJ2-5; 7 positions agree with TRBD1. Germline lookup yields CDR1 MNHEY and CDR2 SVGAGI. V lost 0 bases, J lost 2 bases, and 3 bases stayed unmatched. CDR3 length: 15 residues. The CDR3 sequence: CASSYSGRGQETQYF. DNA of the CDR3: TGTGCCAGCAGTTACTCAGGCAGGGGGCAAGAGACCCAGTACTTC.

The chain uses TRBV28 and TRBJ2-3; 7 bases map to TRBD1. The germline CDR1 and CDR2 sequences are MDHEN and SYDVKM. V was pared by 6 bases and J by 8 bases, with 14 bases of the junction left unmatched. This CDR3 is 15 amino acids long. The CDR3 DNA reads TGTGCCAGCAGCCTCGACAGGGTGACCCAAGGTACGCAGTATTTT. Amino acid sequence: CASSLDRVTQGTQYF.

The gene calls are TRBV5-1 and TRBJ2-2; D is unclear. V was shortened by 1 base and J by 5 bases, with 9 bases between the two germline ends. Germline values: CDR1 SGHRS, CDR2 YFSETQ. The CDR3 loop spans 14 amino acids. DNA of the CDR3: TGCGCCAGCAGCTTGAACAGCGTAACCGGGGAGCTGTTTTTT. Protein product: CASSLNSVTGELFF.